Described below is a single T cell receptor beta chain sequence and its context. This receptor's antigen is unknown. There are no base qualities to consult, and no much larger clone falls within one base. This specimen belongs to a study of T cells in Graves' hyperthyroidism and ophthalmopathy (dated by TCRdb to between 2018 and 2021). Notes on the research overall: Peripheral blood was collected at initial diagnosis, before any treatment. Prospective prediction of ophthalmopathy was tested in an independent validation cohort of fewer than 20 hyperthyroidism patients and some 17 patients who later progressed to ophthalmopathy. TCR Vbeta CDR3 sequencing of approximately 140 peripheral blood samples (under 45 ophthalmopathy, 75 hyperthyroidism and about 17 progressor patients) is reported in the paper. The roughly 100 discovery patients were randomly divided into training and test sets at a 7:3 ratio. After blood sampling, hyperthyroidism patients were treated with methimazole at a starting dose of 30 mg daily, and ophthalmopathy patients were treated with high-dose intravenous methylprednisolone. TCR V-J signatures able to tell the groups apart were searched for in a discovery cohort of 90 to 100 patients, of whom over 40 had Graves' ophthalmopathy and some 60 had stable Graves' hyperthyroidism. The study also compared thyroid tissue and blood T-cell repertoires from a handful of Graves' hyperthyroidism patients.

General study outcomes and caveats: Most expanded thyroid clonotypes (frequency above 0.001) were also detected in blood, a finding suggesting that blood repertoires may reflect thyroid immune responses. A 13 V-J signature model separated ophthalmopathy from stable hyperthyroidism, with nearly 90% sensitivity and 81.08% specificity in cross-validation and 80%/75% in testing. No statistical method was used to set the sample size in advance, and investigators knew the group allocation. In validation, the model predicted progression to ophthalmopathy a median of around 6.5 months before onset, with over 60% sensitivity and roughly 77% specificity.

TCR beta CDR3 regions were amplified from RNA transcripts. The first round of RT-PCR for the TCR CDR3 was performed with the HTBI primer set and the Qiagen OneStep RT-PCR kit. Libraries were constructed in a second round of multiplex PCR, after which size selection and purification were carried out. The libraries were sequenced on an Illumina HiSeq2000 using paired-end 100 bp reads. In the source study's methods: SOAPnuke was used to process the raw data, removing reads that contained adapters or uncalled bases, had a mean Phred below 15, or lacked an exact match to the constant primer or identifier. COPE v1.2.5 was used to merge high-quality paired reads, and clonotypes were defined as unique nucleotide sequences. MiTCR v1.1 was used to align the clonotypes against IMGT TRBV, TRBD and TRBJ reference segments. The analysis included only V-J combinations with a frequency above 0.0001, which together covered around 99% of the repertoires. A TCS score was defined as the ratio between F50 (clonal expansion) and ExV (chaos), using BLOSUM62-based TCRdist between CDR3 peptides within each V-J. Welch's t-statistics and random forest reduced 450 to 600 V-J features to roughly 13, which were used in a naive Bayes classifier (R e1071). The raw public reads went through TCRdb reprocessing: fastp at Q25, MiXCR clone calling, in-frame beta chains kept. Duplicate CDR3 protein sequences are folded into a single record with the most common DNA and genes. These V and J calls derive from TCRdb rather than the authors' analysis. The sample records under 400,000 distinct CDR3 sequences, approximately 14% of which are singletons. The top ten constitute around 30% of the sample.

Hyperthyroidism patients were newly diagnosed, with disease duration under 2 months, and aged 18 to 65 years. Exclusion was applied to patients with uncontrolled infections, other autoimmune diseases, pregnancy or lactation. Diagnoses were established on the basis of clinical symptoms, serum thyroxine and TRAb, thyroid ultrasound, and orbital computed tomography. Blood from progressor patients was collected at the time of first diagnosis with hyperthyroidism, before any ophthalmopathy symptoms had appeared. Ficoll-Paque density gradient centrifugation was used to isolate PBMCs from about 10 ml of fresh peripheral blood. Progressor patients were initially diagnosed with Graves' hyperthyroidism and developed ophthalmopathy during follow-up. Trizol reagent was used to extract total RNA, and RNA quality was then checked on an Agilent 2100 Bioanalyzer. Material: blood. This TCR derives from a woman between 18 and 29 years old with Graves' hyperthyroidism that later progressed to Graves' ophthalmopathy.

The DNA is TGTGCCAGCAGCCAATCACCGGGCTACGAGCAGTACTTC. The resulting protein is CASSQSPGYEQYF. This receptor chain uses TRBV3-1 and TRBJ2-7; there is no confident call for the D gene. CDR1 LGHDT and CDR2 YNNKEL are derived from the germline V gene (reference sequence). The cysteine opens and the phenylalanine closes a CDR3 of 13 amino acids. The sequence is cut down to CDR3 DNA, 39 bases in frame from base 1. The junction carries 8 bases between V and J, which are trimmed by 2 bases and 3 bases respectively.